Reported below is one T cell receptor beta chain. In this sample, this clonotype turned up many times. What this receptor recognizes is not known. Base qualities are missing; no much larger clone stands one base away. Receptor libraries were prepared by PCR. Sequencing instrument: Illumina HiSeq 2500. Molecular barcoding was employed in the preparation of TCR libraries, with unique molecular identifiers being used to normalize TCRbeta repertoire quantification. TCRdb reprocessed the public reads (quality trimming at Q25 with fastp, clone calling with MiXCR) and kept in-frame beta chains. A single entry per CDR3 protein holds the most common genes and DNA from its merged rows. The sample table contains around 700,000 distinct CDR3 sequences; only one count was recorded for around 13% of them. The ten largest make up about 0.77% of the sample. This entry belongs to a study of T-cell reconstitution after alpha-beta-depleted transplantation in children (dated by TCRdb to 2015 to 2016). With respect to the entire study: T-cell immune reconstitution after TCRalphabeta/CD19-depleted allogeneic hematopoietic cell transplantation in children was quantitatively tracked in the study by means of TCR repertoire profiling.

The sample's treatment or condition label, decoded: allogeneic hematopoietic cell transplantation with graft depleted of TCRalphabeta T cells and CD19 B cells. TCRalphabeta/CD19-depleted allogeneic hematopoietic cell grafts were given to the transplant recipients, all of whom were children. Overall study results and their limits: About two months after transplant, the apparently early recovery of alphabetaT-cell counts reportedly depended on just several hundred clones that had expanded rapidly and came from non-depleted graft cells. Over subsequent months, a decline in hyperexpanded clone frequencies was noted, and after one year, T-cell counts and TCRbeta diversity were mostly ascribed to newly produced T cells. In some patients, the high TCRbeta diversity seen at day 60 was put down to recipient T cells and intrathymic progenitors that had survived conditioning.

The material sequenced was PBMCs, taken before TCRalphabeta/CD19-depleted stem cell transplant. This sequence originates from a girl aged 2-9 years with congenital amegakaryocytic thrombocytopenia, due to receive a stem cell transplant.

The nucleotide sequence is TGTGCCAGCGGGCCTAAAGCAGACATTCAGTACTTC. This sequence encodes CASGPKADIQYF. The rearranged segments are TRBV28 and TRBJ2-4, with the identity of the D gene unclear. The CDR3, from cysteine to phenylalanine, totals 12 residues. Only the CDR3 DNA stays, 36 bases, in frame from base 1. For CDR1 and CDR2, the germline V gene lists MDHEN and SYDVKM. V gives up 8 bases and J gives up 8 bases, and the segment between their germline ends measures 13 bases. Beyond the CDR3, the reference TRBV28 and TRBJ2-4 genes provide the residues; the full variable domain reads: DVKVTQSSRYLVKRTGEKVFLECVQDMDHENMFWYRQDPGLGLRLIYFSYDVKMKEKGDIPEGYSVSREKKERFSLILESASTNQTSMYLCASGPKADIQYFGAGTRLSVL.